The 10 T cell receptor beta chains below come from one sample, sequenced in a study of shared clonotypes between healthy human individuals. Profiling relied on immunoSEQ multiplex PCR, and the TCRdb table lists in-frame clones only, not all of them. The sample carries hundreds of thousands of clones, roughly 73% recorded once. Sequencing was done on a sample of memory CD4+ T cells sorted from blood. Noted subset: CD45RA-negative fraction. These receptors were obtained from a young woman in good health.

The count of this clone is one. The chain has TRBV10-1 and TRBJ2-7; D might be TRBD2 (5 bases). V shed 6 bases and J shed 5 bases, with 14 bases lying between them. The CDR3 has 13 residues. Looked up from germline, CDR1 is WNHNN and CDR2 is SYGVQD (reference sequence). The CDR3 is CASSRGSRDEQYF. The CDR3 bases are TGCGCCAGCAGCCGAGGGTCCCGAGACGAGCAGTACTTC.

This chain links TRBV5-6 with TRBJ1-2; D is perhaps TRBD1 (6 bases). This CDR3 is built from 14 residues. The V and J ends lost 4 bases and 5 bases respectively, with 15 bases between them. Germline V gives CDR1 SGHDT, CDR2 YYEEEE. CDR3 bases: TGTGCCAGCAGCCCTCTGGACAGAACATATGGCTACACCTTC. Translation: CASSPLDRTYGYTF. The whole variable domain, remainder taken from reference TRBV5-6 and TRBJ1-2, is DAGVTQSPTHLIKTRGQQVTLRCSPKSGHDTVSWYQQALGQGPQFIFQYYEEEERQRGNFPDRFSGHQFPNYSSELNVNALLLGDSALYLCASSPLDRTYGYTFGSGTRLTVV.

The chain couples TRBV10-3 to TRBJ2-5; D gene ambiguous. Looked up from germline, CDR1 is ENHRY and CDR2 is SYGVKD. CDR3 size: 13 residues. Deletions cut 3 bases from V and 3 bases from J, with 8 bases between. CDR3 DNA sequence: TGTGCCATCAGTGATAGCCTAGAAGAGACCCAGTACTTC. Translation: CAISDSLEETQYF.

V and J are TRBV30 and TRBJ2-3; D is uncertain. V gave up 5 bases and J gave up 4 bases, with 10 bases separating them. The CDR3 has 12 residues. Germline V gene data show CDR1 as GTSNPN and CDR2 as SVGIG (reference sequence). As DNA, the CDR3 is TGTGCCTGGGGGCTTAACGCAGATACGCAGTATTTT. Its translation is CAWGLNADTQYF.

The chain has TRBV5-1 and TRBJ2-3; D ambiguous. The length of the CDR3 is 15 residues. V lost 6 bases to trimming and J lost 0 bases, with 14 bases between them. CDR1 is SGHRS, CDR2 YFSETQ, per germline. As DNA, the CDR3 is TGCGCCAGCAACTCCGCGGCTTCTAGCACAGATACGCAGTATTTT. Translation gives CASNSAASSTDTQYF.

The rearrangement joins TRBV7-9 to TRBJ2-2; D assignment may be TRBD1 or TRBD2 (6 bases each). The ends were cut back, 6 bases at V and 1 base at J, with 18 bases in the middle. This CDR3 spans 17 amino acids. Per germline, CDR1 SEHNR and CDR2 FQNEAQ (reference sequence). The chain's CDR3 is CASSQRGVAENTGELFF. In nucleotides, the CDR3 is TGTGCCAGCAGTCAAAGGGGGGTAGCGGAGAACACCGGGGAGCTGTTTTTT.

This chain uses TRBV30 with TRBJ1-5, with D perhaps matching TRBD1 (5 bases). CDR1 GTSNPN and CDR2 SVGIG come from the germline V gene (reference sequence). Trimming cost V 5 bases and J 0 bases, with 11 bases left between them. CDR3 length: 14 amino acids. This CDR3 reads CAWRSRGSNQPQHF. CDR3 coding DNA: TGTGCCTGGCGATCAAGGGGTAGCAATCAGCCCCAGCATTTT.

This clone was counted a few times. The chain recombines TRBV9 with TRBJ2-7; the D gene is possibly TRBD1 (5 bases). The V end lost 0 bases, the J end lost 0 bases, and 13 bases lay between the germline ends. Germline V gene sequence: CDR1 SGDLS, CDR2 YYNGEE. The length of the CDR3 is 16 residues. DNA for the CDR3: TGTGCCAGCAGCGTAGGATTCGGGCAGGGCTCCTACGAGCAGTACTTC. Protein: CASSVGFGQGSYEQYF.

A note on this clone: The sample has other DNA sequences that encode this CDR3 too. The genes are TRBV4-1 and TRBJ1-1, with no clear D. Trimming left V 0 bases short and J 0 bases short, with 5 bases between. The CDR3 runs to 14 residues. Germline CDR1 and CDR2: MGHRA and YSYEKL. The CDR3 DNA follows: TGCGCCAGCAGCCAAGAAGGAATGAACACTGAAGCTTTCTTT. Its protein product is CASSQEGMNTEAFF.

In its sample, this clone was seen once. One end of the junction is discordant with germline, which a read error may explain. The rearrangement joins TRBV6-4 to TRBJ2-3, with 7 bases fitting TRBD2. Germline lookup yields CDR1 MRHNA and CDR2 SNTAGT. The length of the CDR3 is 15 residues. CDR3 loop: CASSYSNDGEGTQYF. DNA for the CDR3: TGTGCCAGCAGTTACTCGAATGACGGGGAGGGTACGCAGTATTTT.